These 22 T cell receptor beta chains share one sample of origin, sequenced in a study of T cell clonality in common variable immunodeficiency. Whole-study results and caveats: Common variable immunodeficiency TCR beta sequences reportedly had fewer deletions and N-nucleotide insertions.

No antigen is known for these receptors. Only in-frame clones appear in the TCRdb table, and some are missing; sequencing was by immunoSEQ multiplex PCR. Singletons are absent from the sample, which has 15,000 to 20,000 clones. The sample comprised peripheral blood mononuclear cells. The receptors stem from a human donor with common variable immunodeficiency.

This clone was detected many times. Sequencing ends 3 residues short of the CDR3 end; the germline J gene provides the rest. The rearrangement joins TRBV27 to TRBJ2-2; D gene unclear. Germline V gene sequence: CDR1 MNHEY, CDR2 SMNVEV (reference sequence). V was clipped by 3 bases and J by 5 bases, with 13 bases between them. The CDR3 is made up of 15 amino acids. CDR3 bases read: TGTGCCAGCAGTTTGCACAGAATAAAGACCGGGGAG. Translated: CASSLHRIKTGE. The full-length CDR3 reads as CASSLHRIKTGELFF.

This clone qualifies as medium-sized (0.01 to 0.1%). The CDR3 end falls 3 residues outside the read, so it is completed with the germline J gene. The rearrangement uses TRBV4-1 and TRBJ2-2; the D is unclear. V lost 1 base and J 1 base, leaving 10 bases between the germline ends. The germline V gene encodes CDR1 MGHRA and CDR2 YSYEKL. The length of the CDR3 is 16 residues. CDR3 residues: CASSQVLRKNTGELFF. CDR3 DNA, as far as it was read: TGCGCCAGCAGCCAAGTTCTCAGGAAGAACACCGGGGAG.

This clone was detected only a few times. The CDR3 end lies 3 residues beyond the end of the read and is filled in from the germline J gene. V gene TRBV7-2 combines with J gene TRBJ2-5, with 8 bases identical to TRBD2. The CDR3 consists of 14 residues. The ends lost 1 base at V and 5 bases at J; junction bases unmatched: 3. CDR1 is SGHTA and CDR2 is FQGNSA in the germline V gene. The CDR3 spells CASSLGGGLETQYF. The sequenced CDR3 bases are TGTGCCAGCAGCTTAGGCGGGGGGCTGGAGACC. The full variable domain, with the rest looked up from reference TRBV7-2 and TRBJ2-5, is GAGVSQSPSNKVTEKGKDVELRCDPISGHTALYWYRQSLGQGLEFLIYFQGNSAPDKSGLPSDRFSAERTGGSVSTLTIQRTQQEDSAVYLCASSLGGGLETQYFGPGTRLLVL.

This clone is judged medium-sized. The read is 3 residues too short to cover the CDR3 end, so that end is filled in from the germline J gene. This rearrangement joins TRBV5-6 to TRBJ2-5; tentatively, D is TRBD2 (6 bases). V gave up 4 bases and J gave up 5 bases, with 15 bases separating them. The germline V gene encodes CDR1 SGHDT and CDR2 YYEEEE. The CDR3 has 14 amino acids. CDR3 DNA (partial): TGTGCCAGCAGCATGCGGGATCGCAGGGAGACC. Translated, it gives CASSMRDRRET. The whole CDR3 protein is CASSMRDRRETQYF.

This clone showed up just a few times. The read ends 3 residues before the CDR3 terminus; that terminus is restored from the germline J gene. The V and J genes are TRBV19 and TRBJ2-1; D unresolved. V was clipped by 2 bases and J by 0 bases, with 8 bases between them. CDR1 is LNHDA and CDR2 is SQIVND in the germline V gene (reference sequence). There are 15 residues in the CDR3. CDR3 DNA (partial): TGTGCCAGTAGTATATCCCTAAGCTCCTACAATGAG. Its protein is CASSISLSSYNE. The entire CDR3 protein is CASSISLSSYNEQFF.

This clone was observed at least ten times. The missing CDR3 end, 3 residues past where the read stops, is filled in from the germline J gene. This chain uses TRBV29-1 with TRBJ2-7; 10 bases map to TRBD2. The J segment lost 2 bases and the V segment lost 8 bases, leaving 6 bases of the junction unmatched. The germline CDR1 and CDR2 sequences are SQVTM and ANQGSEA. CDR3 length: 13 amino acids. Here the CDR3 reads CSSTSGTTYEQYF. The CDR3 bases that were read are TGCAGCTCTACTAGCGGGACTACCTACGAG.

This clone was counted a few times. The read terminates 3 residues ahead of where the CDR3 ends, so the germline J gene completes it. This rearrangement joins TRBV7-2 to TRBJ1-2; D perhaps matches TRBD1 (5 bases). This CDR3 has 13 residues. Looked up from germline, CDR1 is SGHTA and CDR2 is FQGNSA. CDR3 DNA (partial): TGTGCCAGCAGCTTAGGTCAGGGTGACGGC. This translates into CASSLGQGDG. The entire CDR3 protein reads CASSLGQGDGYTF.

This clone was counted at least ten times. The read ends 3 residues shy of where the CDR3 ends; the end is completed using the germline J gene. The chain links TRBV5-8 to TRBJ2-7; D might be TRBD2 (6 bases). V lost 0 bases and J lost 1, with 8 bases in between. From germline, CDR1 is SGHTS and CDR2 YDEGEE. The CDR3 totals 14 residues. The part of the CDR3 DNA that was read is TGTGCCAGCAGCTTGGATCGGGGGTCCTACGAG. Protein: CASSLDRGSYE. The whole CDR3 reads CASSLDRGSYEQYF.

Worth noting for this clone: With the read ending 3 residues before the CDR3 end, the germline J gene is used to fill in that end. J is TRBJ1-5 and V is TRBV30; D is undetermined. The CDR3 is made up of 12 amino acids. V lost 0 bases and J 7 bases, leaving 7 bases between the germline ends. Germline CDR1 reads GTSNPN; CDR2 reads SVGIG (reference sequence). The CDR3 bases that were read are TGTGCCTGGAGTGTATCGGGGCAGCCC. As protein: CAWSVSGQP. The full CDR3 reads CAWSVSGQPQHF.

This clone is classed as medium-sized (0.01 to 0.1%). The sequenced fragment ends 3 residues before the CDR3 boundary, so the rest is inferred from the germline J gene. The V and J genes are TRBV4-1 and TRBJ1-5; D ambiguous. CDR3 length: 17 residues. The V end lost 2 bases, the J end lost 4 bases, and 18 bases lay between the germline ends. Per germline, CDR1 MGHRA and CDR2 YSYEKL. The covered CDR3 bases are TGCGCCAGCAGCCAATCGGCCGCGGGGATTGGTAATCAGCCC. Amino acids: CASSQSAAGIGNQP. The full CDR3 protein reads CASSQSAAGIGNQPQHF.

Note on this clone: The read terminates 3 residues ahead of where the CDR3 ends, so the germline J gene completes it. The chain joins TRBV30 to TRBJ2-1, with 10 bases lining up with TRBD2. There are 15 residues in the CDR3. With 4 bases clipped from V and 4 bases from J, the junction kept 7 bases outside the gene matches. Looked up from germline, CDR1 is GTSNPN and CDR2 is SVGIG (reference sequence). The sequenced part of the CDR3 DNA is TGTGCCTGGACCCCCCTAGCGGGGGTATACAATGAG. It specifies CAWTPLAGVYNE. In full, the CDR3 is CAWTPLAGVYNEQFF.

This clone was observed a handful of times. The CDR3 extends 3 residues past the end of the read, so its final part is completed from the germline J gene. This chain connects TRBV5-1 to TRBJ2-7, with 7 nucleotides matching TRBD1. There are 14 residues in the CDR3. CDR1 SGHRS and CDR2 YFSETQ come from the germline V gene. V gave up 4 bases and J gave up 0 bases; unmatched junction bases: 4. CDR3 bases read: TGCGCCAGCAGCCTACAGGGGTACTCCTACGAG. Translation: CASSLQGYSYE. The full CDR3 sequence reads CASSLQGYSYEQYF.

Relative to its sample, this clone is medium-sized. With the read ending 3 residues before the CDR3 end, the germline J gene is used to fill in that end. This chain links TRBV2 with TRBJ2-7; possibly TRBD1 for D (5 bases). With 9 bases removed from V and 0 bases from J, the gap between germline ends came to 15 bases. Germline values: CDR1 SNHLY, CDR2 FYNNEI. The CDR3 covers 14 residues. CDR3 DNA, as far as it was read: TGTGCCAGACAGGTGGTACGAGCCTCCTACGAG. Its translation is CARQVVRASYE. The entire CDR3 sequence reads CARQVVRASYEQYF.

This clone occurred a few times. The covered CDR3 bases are TGTGCCAGCTCACCAAATCTAGCGGGTGGCACAGATACG. Its translation is CASSPNLAGGTDT. The CDR3 in its entirety is CASSPNLAGGTDTQYF. The chain has TRBV18 and TRBJ2-3; TRBD2 matches 8 bases. The read stops 3 residues short of the end of the CDR3; the missing end is completed from the germline J gene. Trimming removed 2 bases from V and 1 base from J; junction bases left unmatched: 5. This CDR3 is built from 16 residues. Germline loops: CDR1 KGHSH, CDR2 LQKENI. Full variable domain (outside the CDR3, taken from reference TRBV18 and TRBJ2-3): NAGVMQNPRHLVRRRGQEARLRCSPMKGHSHVYWYRQLPEEGLKFMVYLQKENIIDESGMPKERFSAEFPKEGPSILRIQQVVRGDSAAYFCASSPNLAGGTDTQYFGPGTRLTVL.

This clone has at least ten counts. The missing CDR3 end, 3 residues past where the read stops, is filled in from the germline J gene. The chain uses TRBV5-1 and TRBJ1-6; D may be TRBD1 (6 bases). This CDR3 region has 16 residues. Germline assignment: CDR1 SGHRS and CDR2 YFSETQ. The V and J ends lost 4 bases and 5 bases respectively, with 16 bases between them. CDR3 bases read: TGCGCCAGCAGCGACATACAGGGTGGAAATAATTCACCC. Residues: CASSDIQGGNNSP. The whole CDR3 protein is CASSDIQGGNNSPLHF.

In regard to this clone: The read falls 3 residues short of the CDR3 end, and the missing part is taken from the germline J gene. The chain uses TRBV7-9 and TRBJ2-3; D uncertain. Germline-derived CDR1 and CDR2 are SEHNR and FQNEAQ (reference sequence). The CDR3 totals 14 residues. V lost 3 bases, J lost 0 bases, and 7 bases lay in between. The DNA read from the CDR3 is TGTGCCAGCAGCTTTAGTTCTAGCACAGATACG. Amino acid sequence: CASSFSSSTDT. The whole CDR3 sequence is CASSFSSSTDTQYF.

Ten or more counts support this clone. Read coverage stops 3 residues before the CDR3 terminus; the germline J gene supplies the remainder. The chain is built from TRBV5-1 and TRBJ2-3; 9 positions agree with TRBD1. There are 16 residues in the CDR3. Germline CDR1 is SGHRS and CDR2 is YFSETQ. V was clipped by 4 bases and J by 5 bases; unmatched bases: 11. CDR3: CASSRDRARTIDTQYF. CDR3 bases read: TGCGCCAGCAGCCGGGACAGGGCGAGGACCATAGATACG.

This clone came up a few times. The sequence runs out 3 residues before the end of the CDR3; the remainder is reconstructed from the germline J gene. The chain recombines TRBV6-1 with TRBJ1-5, with 7 bases aligning to TRBD1. V trimming: 0 bases; J trimming: 4 bases; junction bases outside the gene matches: 0. This CDR3 spans 14 amino acids. The V gene's germline CDR1 is MNHNS and CDR2 SASEGT. CDR3 DNA (partial): TGTGCCAGCAGTGAAGCCAGGGGGAATCAGCCC. Residues: CASSEARGNQP. The complete CDR3 sequence is CASSEARGNQPQHF.

As concerns this clone: The read falls 3 residues short of the CDR3 end, and the missing part is taken from the germline J gene. The rearrangement joins TRBV29-1 to TRBJ2-7; weak D call: TRBD1 (5 bases). The CDR3 is 13 residues long. Germline values: CDR1 SQVTM, CDR2 ANQGSEA. The germline V and J ends were trimmed by 7 bases and 6 bases, with 19 bases remaining between them. The CDR3 loop reads CSASQGRVSEQYF. The covered CDR3 bases are TGCAGCGCCAGTCAGGGCAGGGTTAGCGAG.

This clone has more than one count but fewer than ten. The CDR3 goes on 3 residues after the read ends, and that part is filled in from the germline J gene. The rearrangement joins TRBV19 to TRBJ2-5; maybe TRBD1 (5 bases). The CDR3 sequence is 12 residues long. Germline V CDR1 and CDR2: LNHDA, SQIVND (reference sequence). Trimming removed 9 bases from V and 2 bases from J, with 10 bases in between. CDR3 DNA, as far as it was read: TGTGCCAGCCAGGGCACACAAGAGACC. Its protein product is CASQGTQET. The full CDR3 protein is CASQGTQETQYF.

On this clone itself: The read terminates 3 residues before the CDR3 end, so the remaining end is supplied by the germline J gene. V usage is TRBV30 and J usage is TRBJ1-6, with 8 bases that match TRBD1. V lost 3 bases, J lost 6 bases, and 4 bases stayed unmatched. The CDR3 has 14 residues. Germline CDR1 is GTSNPN and CDR2 is SVGIG (reference sequence). CDR3 in amino acids: CAWRGDRGNSPLHF. The DNA read from the CDR3 is TGTGCCTGGAGGGGAGACAGGGGTAATTCACCC.

The table lists this clone with many counts. Read coverage stops 3 residues before the CDR3 terminus; the germline J gene supplies the remainder. Other DNA variants within this sample encode the same CDR3. J is TRBJ2-3 and V is TRBV7-2, with TRBD1 matching over 9 bases. Germline assignment: CDR1 SGHTA and CDR2 FQGNSA. The V segment lost 5 bases and the J segment 4 bases; nucleotides outside the gene matches: 4. The CDR3 extends over 14 amino acids. The part of the CDR3 DNA that was read is TGTGCCAGCAGCCCTAGACAGGGGGCAGATACG. Translated, it gives CASSPRQGADT. From start to end, the CDR3 is CASSPRQGADTQYF.